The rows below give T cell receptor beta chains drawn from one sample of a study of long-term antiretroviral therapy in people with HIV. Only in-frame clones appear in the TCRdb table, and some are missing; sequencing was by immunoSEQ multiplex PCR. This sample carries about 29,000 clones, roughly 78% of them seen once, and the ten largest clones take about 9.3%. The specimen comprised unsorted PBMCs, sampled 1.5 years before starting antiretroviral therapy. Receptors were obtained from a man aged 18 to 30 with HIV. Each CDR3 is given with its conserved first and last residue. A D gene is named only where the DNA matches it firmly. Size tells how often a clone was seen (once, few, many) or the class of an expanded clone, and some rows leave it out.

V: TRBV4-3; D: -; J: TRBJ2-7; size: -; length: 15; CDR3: CASSQGATGLYEQYF; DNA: TGCGCCAGCAGCCAAGGGGCGACAGGCCTCTACGAGCAGTACTTC
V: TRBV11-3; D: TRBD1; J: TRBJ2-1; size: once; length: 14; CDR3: CASSLDRGQNEQFF; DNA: TGTGCCAGCAGCTTGGACAGGGGGCAAAATGAGCAGTTCTTC
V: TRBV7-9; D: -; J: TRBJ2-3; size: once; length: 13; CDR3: CASSLAVTDTQYF; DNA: TGTGCCAGCAGCTTAGCGGTAACAGATACGCAGTATTTT
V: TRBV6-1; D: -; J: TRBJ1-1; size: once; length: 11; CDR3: CASSEFLGAFF; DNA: TGTGCCAGCAGTGAATTCCTGGGAGCTTTCTTT
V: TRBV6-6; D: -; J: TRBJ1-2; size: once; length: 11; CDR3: CASSFGDGYTF; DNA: TGTGCCAGCAGCTTTGGGGACGGCTACACCTTC
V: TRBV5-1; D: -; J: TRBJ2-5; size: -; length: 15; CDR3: CASSPNRVGRETQYF; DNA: TGCGCCAGCAGCCCGAACAGGGTGGGACGAGAGACCCAGTACTTC
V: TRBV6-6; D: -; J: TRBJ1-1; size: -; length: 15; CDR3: CASSEPQGMNTEAFF; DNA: TGTGCCAGCAGCGAACCGCAGGGGATGAACACTGAAGCTTTCTTT
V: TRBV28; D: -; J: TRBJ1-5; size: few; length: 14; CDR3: CASSGPSSNQPQHF; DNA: TGTGCCAGCAGTGGACCATCCAGCAATCAGCCCCAGCATTTT
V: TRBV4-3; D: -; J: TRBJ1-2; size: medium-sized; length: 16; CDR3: CASSQEPLRGGYGYTF; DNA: TGCGCCAGCAGCCAAGAACCCCTCCGGGGCGGTTATGGCTACACCTTC
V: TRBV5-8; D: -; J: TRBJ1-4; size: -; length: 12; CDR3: CASRTHLMELFF; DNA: TGTGCCAGCAGAACCCACCTCATGGAACTGTTTTTT
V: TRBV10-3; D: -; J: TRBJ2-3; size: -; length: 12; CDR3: CAISTYTDTQYF; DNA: TGTGCCATCAGCACCTACACAGATACGCAGTATTTT
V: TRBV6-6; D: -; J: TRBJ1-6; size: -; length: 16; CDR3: CASRGEGRGYNSPLHF; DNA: TGTGCCAGCAGGGGGGAGGGGAGGGGATATAATTCACCCCTCCACTTT
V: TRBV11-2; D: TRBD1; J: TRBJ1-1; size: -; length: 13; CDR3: CASSSGQLTEAFF; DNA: TGTGCCAGCAGCTCGGGACAGCTCACTGAAGCTTTCTTT
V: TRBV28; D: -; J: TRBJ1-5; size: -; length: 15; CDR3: CASSLFGPGVQPQHF; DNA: TGTGCCAGCAGTTTATTCGGGCCTGGGGTCCAGCCCCAGCATTTT
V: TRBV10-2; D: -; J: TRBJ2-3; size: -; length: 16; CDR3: CASRGGGGRGADTQYF; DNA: TGCGCCAGCAGAGGCGGGGGCGGGAGAGGGGCAGATACGCAGTATTTT
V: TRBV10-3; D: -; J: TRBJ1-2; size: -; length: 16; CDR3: CAISDPPTGFDYGYTF; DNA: TGTGCCATCAGTGACCCCCCAACAGGGTTCGACTATGGCTACACCTTC
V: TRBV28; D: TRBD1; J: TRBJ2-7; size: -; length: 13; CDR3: CASSLWQGDEQYF; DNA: TGTGCCAGCAGTTTGTGGCAGGGGGACGAGCAGTACTTC
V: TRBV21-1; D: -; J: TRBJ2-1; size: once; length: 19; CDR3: CASSKNVAQGWIGVNEQFF; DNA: TGTGCCAGCAGCAAAAACGTAGCGCAGGGATGGATAGGGGTCAATGAGCAGTTCTTC
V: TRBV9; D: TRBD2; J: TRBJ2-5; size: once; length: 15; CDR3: CASSAIAGVGETQYF; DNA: TGTGCCAGCAGCGCAATAGCGGGGGTCGGGGAGACCCAGTACTTC
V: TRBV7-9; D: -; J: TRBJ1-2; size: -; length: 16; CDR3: CASSLALSETQHGYTF; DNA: TGTGCCAGCAGCTTAGCGCTTTCCGAGACACAGCATGGCTACACCTTC
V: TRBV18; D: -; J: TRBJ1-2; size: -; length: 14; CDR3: CASSPPGTPGGYTF; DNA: TGTGCCAGCTCTCCCCCCGGGACCCCAGGCGGCTACACCTTC
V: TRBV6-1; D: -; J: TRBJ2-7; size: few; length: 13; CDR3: CASSPFTGYEQYF; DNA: TGTGCCAGCAGTCCCTTCACGGGCTACGAGCAGTACTTC
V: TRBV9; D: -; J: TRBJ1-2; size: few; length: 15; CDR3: CASEGGAGALYGYTF; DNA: TGTGCCAGCGAAGGAGGGGCAGGGGCCCTCTATGGCTACACCTTC
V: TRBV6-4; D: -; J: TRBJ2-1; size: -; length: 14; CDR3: CASSDEGWDNEQFF; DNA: TGTGCCAGCAGTGATGAGGGCTGGGACAATGAGCAGTTCTTC
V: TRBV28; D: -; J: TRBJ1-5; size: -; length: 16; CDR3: CASSNPGPVVNQPQHF; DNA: TGTGCCAGCAGTAATCCGGGACCGGTGGTCAATCAGCCCCAGCATTTT
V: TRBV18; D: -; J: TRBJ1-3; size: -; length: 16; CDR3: CASSPRGGIEGNTIYF; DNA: TGTGCCAGCTCACCACGTGGGGGGATCGAAGGAAACACCATATATTTT
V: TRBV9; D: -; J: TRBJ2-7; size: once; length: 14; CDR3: CASSVEPSSYEQYF; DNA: TGTGCCAGCAGCGTAGAACCTAGTTCCTACGAGCAGTACTTC
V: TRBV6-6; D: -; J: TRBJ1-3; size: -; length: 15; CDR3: CASSSDSYSGNTIYF; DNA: TGTGCCAGCAGTTCTGACAGCTACTCTGGAAACACCATATATTTT
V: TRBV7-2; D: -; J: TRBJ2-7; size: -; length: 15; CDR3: CASSPRTVTSYEQYF; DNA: TGTGCCAGCAGCCCGAGGACAGTGACCTCCTACGAGCAGTACTTC
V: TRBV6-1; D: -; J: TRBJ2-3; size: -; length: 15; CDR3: CASTPGVASTDTQYF; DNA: TGTGCCAGCACCCCGGGGGTGGCCTCAACAGATACGCAGTATTTT
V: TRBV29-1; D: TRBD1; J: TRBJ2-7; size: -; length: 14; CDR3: CSVEEWDSSYEQYF; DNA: TGCAGCGTTGAAGAGTGGGACAGCTCCTACGAGCAGTACTTC
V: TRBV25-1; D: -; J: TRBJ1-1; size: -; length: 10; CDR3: CASSEGRAFF; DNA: TGTGCCAGCAGTGAAGGCCGGGCTTTCTTT
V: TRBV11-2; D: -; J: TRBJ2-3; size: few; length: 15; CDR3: CASSQETVYTDTQYF; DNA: TGTGCCAGCAGCCAAGAGACAGTCTACACAGATACGCAGTATTTT
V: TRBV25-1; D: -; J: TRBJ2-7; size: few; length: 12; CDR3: CASTPRPYEQYF; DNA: TGTGCCAGCACGCCTAGGCCCTACGAGCAGTACTTC
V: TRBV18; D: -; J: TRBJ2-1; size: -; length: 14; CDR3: CASSREQSYNEQFF; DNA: TGTGCCAGCTCACGGGAACAGTCCTACAATGAGCAGTTCTTC
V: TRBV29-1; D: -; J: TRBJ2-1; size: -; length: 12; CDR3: CSLPGSFNEQFF; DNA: TGCAGCCTACCGGGGTCCTTCAATGAGCAGTTCTTC
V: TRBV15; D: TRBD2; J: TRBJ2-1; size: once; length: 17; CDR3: CATSRFERGSSYNEQFF; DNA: TGTGCCACCAGCCGATTTGAGCGGGGGAGCTCCTACAATGAGCAGTTCTTC
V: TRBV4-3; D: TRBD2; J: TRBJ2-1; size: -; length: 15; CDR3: CASSLASGRANEQFF; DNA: TGCGCCAGCAGCCTAGCTAGCGGGAGGGCAAATGAGCAGTTCTTC
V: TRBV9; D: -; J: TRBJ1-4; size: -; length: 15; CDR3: CASSVEGSFNEKLFF; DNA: TGTGCCAGCAGCGTAGAGGGAAGTTTTAATGAAAAACTGTTTTTT